These T cell receptor beta chains were read from a single sample in a study of cytomegalovirus exposure and HLA in healthy donors. Sequencing used immunoSEQ multiplex PCR; TCRdb keeps in-frame clones, though not all of them. The profile shows 100,000 to 150,000 clones, roughly 88% of them singletons. Sample: PBMCs. Receptors originate from a man aged 45-65 years in good health and CMV-seronegative. Each CDR3 is given with its conserved first and last residue. The order of the fields is D gene, V gene, J gene, clone size, CDR3 DNA, CDR3 protein. D genes are given only for firm matches. Clone size is not always given. Where it is, it says once, few, many or a class for expanded clones.

D gene: .; V gene: TRBV5-1; J gene: TRBJ1-1; clone size: .; CDR3 DNA: TGCGCCAGCAGCGATACGCAGGGAGAAGCTTTCTTT; CDR3 protein: CASSDTQGEAFF
D gene: TRBD1; V gene: TRBV19; J gene: TRBJ1-2; clone size: .; CDR3 DNA: TGTGCCAGCTCGGGACAGCGAAGTAACTATGGCTACACCTTC; CDR3 protein: CASSGQRSNYGYTF
D gene: TRBD1; V gene: TRBV7-2; J gene: TRBJ1-1; clone size: .; CDR3 DNA: TGTGCCAGCAGCTTATTTCAGGGGGCGGCTGAAGCTTTCTTT; CDR3 protein: CASSLFQGAAEAFF
D gene: .; V gene: TRBV6-6; J gene: TRBJ1-1; clone size: .; CDR3 DNA: TGTGCCAGCAGTCCTCTCGGTGAAGCTTTCTTT; CDR3 protein: CASSPLGEAFF
D gene: .; V gene: TRBV5-1; J gene: TRBJ2-7; clone size: .; CDR3 DNA: TGCGCCAGCAGCTCCAAACAGGGCTTCCCTCTCGACGAGCAGTACTTC; CDR3 protein: CASSSKQGFPLDEQYF
D gene: .; V gene: TRBV5-4; J gene: TRBJ2-3; clone size: .; CDR3 DNA: TGTGCCAGCCCGGCAGATACGCAGTATTTT; CDR3 protein: CASPADTQYF
D gene: TRBD1; V gene: TRBV6-1; J gene: TRBJ1-1; clone size: .; CDR3 DNA: TGTGCCAGCAGTCGGGACAGAGACACTGAAGCTTTCTTT; CDR3 protein: CASSRDRDTEAFF
D gene: TRBD1; V gene: TRBV4-1; J gene: TRBJ2-1; clone size: .; CDR3 DNA: TGCGCCAGCAGCCAAAAAACCCGGACAGGCTACAATGAGCAGTTCTTC; CDR3 protein: CASSQKTRTGYNEQFF
D gene: .; V gene: TRBV4-3; J gene: TRBJ1-1; clone size: few; CDR3 DNA: TGCGCCAGCAGCCCGCGGTTAGGTACGACTGAAGCTTTCTTT; CDR3 protein: CASSPRLGTTEAFF
D gene: TRBD2; V gene: TRBV5-1; J gene: TRBJ2-7; clone size: .; CDR3 DNA: TGCGCCAGCAGCCCGAGCGGGGGGTTCTCCTACGAGCAGTACTTC; CDR3 protein: CASSPSGGFSYEQYF
D gene: TRBD1; V gene: TRBV5-8; J gene: TRBJ1-2; clone size: .; CDR3 DNA: TGTGCCAGCAGCTTTAGGTCAAAACTCACAGGGGGTAACTATGGCTACACCTTC; CDR3 protein: CASSFRSKLTGGNYGYTF
D gene: .; V gene: TRBV7-3; J gene: TRBJ2-6; clone size: .; CDR3 DNA: TGTGCCAGCAGCGCACTGGGCTACTCTGGGGCCAACGTCCTGACTTTC; CDR3 protein: CASSALGYSGANVLTF
D gene: .; V gene: TRBV27; J gene: TRBJ1-1; clone size: .; CDR3 DNA: TGTGCCAGCAGTTTATCGATTGGGTGGCAGGGGAGTGGCACTGAAGCTTTCTTT; CDR3 protein: CASSLSIGWQGSGTEAFF
D gene: .; V gene: TRBV2; J gene: TRBJ1-5; clone size: .; CDR3 DNA: TGTGCCAGCAGGCTGAGGGACAATCAGCCCCAGCATTTT; CDR3 protein: CASRLRDNQPQHF
D gene: .; V gene: TRBV4-3; J gene: TRBJ2-3; clone size: .; CDR3 DNA: TGCGCCAGCAGCCCGAATCGGGGACACACAGATACGCAGTATTTT; CDR3 protein: CASSPNRGHTDTQYF
D gene: .; V gene: TRBV4-3; J gene: TRBJ2-7; clone size: few; CDR3 DNA: TGCGCCAGCAGCCCAGATATTTTGGGCCCAAGGTACGAGCAGTACTTC; CDR3 protein: CASSPDILGPRYEQYF
D gene: TRBD1; V gene: TRBV19; J gene: TRBJ1-5; clone size: .; CDR3 DNA: TGTGCCAGTAGAGCCGGGACAGACATTTGGCCCCAGCATTTT; CDR3 protein: CASRAGTDIWPQHF
D gene: .; V gene: TRBV9; J gene: TRBJ1-2; clone size: .; CDR3 DNA: TGTGCCAGCAGCGTAGAGGCCGAGGCCGGGTATGGCTACACCTTC; CDR3 protein: CASSVEAEAGYGYTF
D gene: .; V gene: TRBV2; J gene: TRBJ2-3; clone size: .; CDR3 DNA: TGTGCCAGCAGTTCGGGCGGGACTAGCACAGATACGCAGTATTTT; CDR3 protein: CASSSGGTSTDTQYF
D gene: TRBD1; V gene: TRBV5-4; J gene: TRBJ1-1; clone size: .; CDR3 DNA: TGTGCCAGCAGACAGGGACAGGGGAACACTGAAGCTTTCTTT; CDR3 protein: CASRQGQGNTEAFF
D gene: TRBD1; V gene: TRBV7-3; J gene: TRBJ1-1; clone size: .; CDR3 DNA: TGTGCCAGCAGCTCAATGACAGGGGGAAACACTGAAGCTTTCTTT; CDR3 protein: CASSSMTGGNTEAFF
D gene: TRBD1; V gene: TRBV4-1; J gene: TRBJ1-2; clone size: .; CDR3 DNA: TGCGCCAGCAGCTTCCGGACAGGGGGGCTACGAAACTATGGCTACACCTTC; CDR3 protein: CASSFRTGGLRNYGYTF
D gene: .; V gene: TRBV5-1; J gene: TRBJ1-3; clone size: .; CDR3 DNA: TGCGCCAGCAGCTTGGGACAGGCGGACACCATATATTTT; CDR3 protein: CASSLGQADTIYF
D gene: TRBD1; V gene: TRBV7-3; J gene: TRBJ1-2; clone size: .; CDR3 DNA: TGTGCCAGCAGCCTAGGGACAGGCTATGGCTACACCTTC; CDR3 protein: CASSLGTGYGYTF
D gene: TRBD1; V gene: TRBV18; J gene: TRBJ2-5; clone size: .; CDR3 DNA: TGTGCCAGCTCACCATTACAGGGGGGCGAGACCCAGTACTTC; CDR3 protein: CASSPLQGGETQYF
D gene: TRBD1; V gene: TRBV2; J gene: TRBJ1-1; clone size: .; CDR3 DNA: TGTGCCAGCAGTGAAGAGGGGGCGACGGGCACTGAAGCTTTCTTT; CDR3 protein: CASSEEGATGTEAFF
D gene: .; V gene: TRBV30; J gene: TRBJ1-2; clone size: .; CDR3 DNA: TGTGCCTGGAGTTCACCCGGGTCGCACCCTGGCTACACCTTC; CDR3 protein: CAWSSPGSHPGYTF
D gene: .; V gene: TRBV7-8; J gene: TRBJ1-6; clone size: .; CDR3 DNA: TGTGCCAGCAGCCCCCGCTGGCAGGGACTTAATTCACCCCTCCACTTT; CDR3 protein: CASSPRWQGLNSPLHF
D gene: .; V gene: TRBV19; J gene: TRBJ2-3; clone size: .; CDR3 DNA: TGTGCCAGTAGTCTGCCGGGGACTACAGATACGCAGTATTTT; CDR3 protein: CASSLPGTTDTQYF
D gene: .; V gene: TRBV5-6; J gene: TRBJ2-7; clone size: .; CDR3 DNA: TGTGCCAGCAGCTTAGGGAGCTCCTACGAGCAGTACTTC; CDR3 protein: CASSLGSSYEQYF
D gene: .; V gene: TRBV6-5; J gene: TRBJ2-3; clone size: .; CDR3 DNA: TGTGCCAGCGGCCCAGGGCCTGGAACAGATACGCAGTATTTT; CDR3 protein: CASGPGPGTDTQYF
D gene: TRBD2; V gene: TRBV4-3; J gene: TRBJ2-7; clone size: .; CDR3 DNA: TGCGCCAGCAGCCGAAACCCTAGCGGGGACTACGAGCAGTACTTC; CDR3 protein: CASSRNPSGDYEQYF
D gene: TRBD1; V gene: TRBV14; J gene: TRBJ1-5; clone size: .; CDR3 DNA: TGTGCCAGCAAGAGGGACAGAAGCTTAAAGGATCAGCCCCAGCATTTT; CDR3 protein: CASKRDRSLKDQPQHF
D gene: .; V gene: TRBV5-1; J gene: TRBJ1-1; clone size: few; CDR3 DNA: TGCGCCAGCAGCTCTCAGGGCTCGGGCACTGAAGCTTTCTTT; CDR3 protein: CASSSQGSGTEAFF
D gene: TRBD1; V gene: TRBV7-9; J gene: TRBJ2-7; clone size: .; CDR3 DNA: TGTGCCAGCAGCTTCCATGACAGGGAACACGAGCAGTACTTC; CDR3 protein: CASSFHDREHEQYF